This passage covers 14 T cell receptor beta chains from one sample sequenced in a study of resident and recirculating memory T cells in vitiligo. Sequenced by immunoSEQ multiplex PCR; TCRdb stores in-frame clones only, minus some. The sample lists more than 35,000 clones, 80% to 95% occurring once. The source material was blood. These receptors all stem from a male donor with vitiligo.

The chain couples TRBV7-3 to TRBJ2-7; D remains ambiguous. Trimming removed 0 bases at V and 3 bases at J, with 9 bases between. Germline V gene sequence: CDR1 SGHTA, CDR2 FQGTGA. CDR3 size: 14 residues. The CDR3 protein is CASSLTRGNYEQYF. CDR3 bases: TGTGCCAGCAGCTTAACTCGAGGAAACTACGAGCAGTACTTC. The full variable domain, with the rest looked up from reference TRBV7-3 and TRBJ2-7, is GAGVSQTPSNKVTEKGKYVELRCDPISGHTALYWYRQSLGQGPEFLIYFQGTGAADDSGLPNDRFFAVRPEGSVSTLKIQRTERGDSAVYLCASSLTRGNYEQYFGPGTRLTVT.

V and J are TRBV7-6 and TRBJ2-2; no firm D call. The CDR3 contains 15 residues. Germline V CDR1 and CDR2: SGHVS, FNYEAQ. V was trimmed by 5 bases and J by 3 bases, leaving 13 bases between them. This CDR3 is CASSRNLGDTGELFF. The CDR3 DNA is TGTGCCAGCAGCCGAAACCTAGGAGACACCGGGGAGCTGTTTTTT.

The chain is built from TRBV2 and TRBJ2-5; TRBD2 is a possible D gene (6 bases). This CDR3 region has 14 residues. Germline V gene data show CDR1 as SNHLY and CDR2 as FYNNEI. The ends were cut back, 6 bases at V and 1 base at J, with 12 bases in the middle. CDR3 DNA: TGTGCCAGCAGGGGGGTAGCGGCCCAAGAGACCCAGTACTTC. Its protein is CASRGVAAQETQYF.

This chain uses TRBV7-8 with TRBJ2-7; 8 bases are a match to TRBD2. Germline loops: CDR1 SGHVS, CDR2 FQNEAQ. The V and J ends lost 4 bases and 7 bases, in that order; junction bases with no gene match: 6. This CDR3 has 13 amino acids. The CDR3 is CASSSPGGFEQYF. The DNA for the CDR3 is TGTGCCAGCAGCTCGCCGGGGGGGTTTGAGCAGTACTTC.

The gene calls are TRBV2 and TRBJ2-1; 7 bases agree with TRBD2. The germline V gene encodes CDR1 SNHLY and CDR2 FYNNEI. V shed 8 bases and J 9 bases; nucleotides not matched to a gene: 13. This CDR3 has 14 residues. CDR3 coding DNA: TGTGCCAGCCTATGGACTAGTTTGGGAACTGAGCAGTTCTTC. It specifies CASLWTSLGTEQFF.

This clone came up a few times. This chain uses TRBV7-9 with TRBJ2-3; D unclear. The CDR3 spans 15 residues. The germline V gene encodes CDR1 SEHNR and CDR2 FQNEAQ (reference sequence). With 6 bases removed from V and 1 base from J, the gap between germline ends came to 14 bases. The CDR3 DNA follows: TGTGCCAGCAGACCGAACTTTCGGGGCACAGATACGCAGTATTTT. This encodes CASRPNFRGTDTQYF.

The gene calls are TRBV15 and TRBJ1-3; 9 nucleotides agree with TRBD1. This CDR3 has 17 amino acids. Germline V gene lookup returns CDR1 LNHNV and CDR2 YYDKDF (reference sequence). The V segment lost 5 bases and the J segment 7 bases; nucleotides outside the gene matches: 15. The CDR3 sequence: CATSGQGSWDRANTIYF. CDR3 in DNA: TGTGCCACCAGCGGACAGGGAAGTTGGGACAGGGCCAACACCATATATTTT.

This clone was seen just once. The germline gene is not matched at one end of the junction; a read error may be the cause. V usage is TRBV7-9 and J usage is TRBJ1-2; no reliable D call. Germline CDR1 reads SEHNR; CDR2 reads FQNEAQ (reference sequence). The length of the CDR3 is 11 residues. Here the CDR3 reads CASSLAGLGVF. CDR3 sequence (DNA): TGTGCCAGCAGCTTAGCAGGACTTGGGGTCTTC.

The chain carries TRBV9 and TRBJ2-1, with D hard to call. The CDR3 is 13 amino acids. Trimming shortened V by 4 bases and J by 10 bases, and 15 bases separated the two germline ends. Germline lookup yields CDR1 SGDLS and CDR2 YYNGEE. Here the CDR3 DNA reads TGTGCCAGCAGCCCCGGAGCCCAACGGGAGCAGTTCTTC. Its translation: CASSPGAQREQFF.

J is TRBJ2-7 and V is TRBV15; TRBD1 aligns across 11 bases. The CDR3 extends over 15 amino acids. With 1 base clipped from V and 3 bases from J, the junction kept 2 bases outside the gene matches. Germline V gives CDR1 LNHNV, CDR2 YYDKDF (reference sequence). DNA of the CDR3: TGTGCCACCAGCAGAGCTGGGACAGGGGGCTACGAGCAGTACTTC. It codes for CATSRAGTGGYEQYF. Combining the CDR3 with reference TRBV15 and TRBJ2-7 gives the whole variable domain DAMVIQNPRYQVTQFGKPVTLSCSQTLNHNVMYWYQQKSSQAPKLLFHYYDKDFNNEADTPDNFQSRRPNTSFCFLDIRSPGLGDTAMYLCATSRAGTGGYEQYFGPGTRLTVT.

The chain has TRBV5-1 and TRBJ2-1; 7 bases fit TRBD2. Germline loops: CDR1 SGHRS, CDR2 YFSETQ. CDR3 length: 16 amino acids. The ends lost 2 bases at V and 8 bases at J; junction bases unmatched: 13. In DNA, the CDR3 is TGCGCCAGCAGCTTCATCGGGGACTACTGGGGGGATGAGCAGTTCTTC. As protein: CASSFIGDYWGDEQFF. Together with reference TRBV5-1 and TRBJ2-1, the CDR3 gives the full variable domain: KAGVTQTPRYLIKTRGQQVTLSCSPISGHRSVSWYQQTPGQGLQFLFEYFSETQRNKGNFPGRFSGRQFSNSRSEMNVSTLELGDSALYLCASSFIGDYWGDEQFFGPGTRLTVL.

The J gene is TRBJ2-4, the V gene TRBV19; TRBD1 is a possible D gene (6 bases). The germline V and J ends were trimmed by 5 bases and 7 bases, with 15 bases remaining between them. Germline V lookup: CDR1 LNHDA, CDR2 SQIVND (reference sequence). The CDR3 has 14 residues. In DNA form, the CDR3 reads TGTGCCAGTAGTCTAGGACAGAATGCGAACATTCAGTACTTC. It is translated as CASSLGQNANIQYF. The full variable domain, completed using reference TRBV19 and TRBJ2-4, is DGGITQSPKYLFRKEGQNVTLSCEQNLNHDAMYWYRQDPGQGLRLIYYSQIVNDFQKGDIAEGYSVSREKKESFPLTVTSAQKNPTAFYLCASSLGQNANIQYFGAGTRLSVL.

V is TRBV5-8 and J is TRBJ2-6, with 10 bases identical to TRBD1. Germline values: CDR1 SGHTS, CDR2 YDEGEE. J lost 0 bases, V lost 0 bases, and 6 bases had no gene match. CDR3 length equals 19 residues. CDR3 coding DNA: TGTGCCAGCAGCTTGGCCGGGACAGGGGTTCTCTCTGGGGCCAACGTCCTGACTTTC. Residues: CASSLAGTGVLSGANVLTF.

The rearrangement uses TRBV19 and TRBJ1-5; D gene unclear. The V gene's germline CDR1 is LNHDA and CDR2 SQIVND (reference sequence). Trimming left V 5 bases short and J 5 bases short, with 10 bases between. This CDR3 contains 13 residues. The CDR3 region is CASSSLSDQPQHF. The CDR3 DNA follows: TGTGCCAGTAGTTCCCTCAGCGATCAGCCCCAGCATTTT. Looking up the rest from reference TRBV19 and TRBJ1-5 gives the full variable domain: DGGITQSPKYLFRKEGQNVTLSCEQNLNHDAMYWYRQDPGQGLRLIYYSQIVNDFQKGDIAEGYSVSREKKESFPLTVTSAQKNPTAFYLCASSSLSDQPQHFGDGTRLSIL.